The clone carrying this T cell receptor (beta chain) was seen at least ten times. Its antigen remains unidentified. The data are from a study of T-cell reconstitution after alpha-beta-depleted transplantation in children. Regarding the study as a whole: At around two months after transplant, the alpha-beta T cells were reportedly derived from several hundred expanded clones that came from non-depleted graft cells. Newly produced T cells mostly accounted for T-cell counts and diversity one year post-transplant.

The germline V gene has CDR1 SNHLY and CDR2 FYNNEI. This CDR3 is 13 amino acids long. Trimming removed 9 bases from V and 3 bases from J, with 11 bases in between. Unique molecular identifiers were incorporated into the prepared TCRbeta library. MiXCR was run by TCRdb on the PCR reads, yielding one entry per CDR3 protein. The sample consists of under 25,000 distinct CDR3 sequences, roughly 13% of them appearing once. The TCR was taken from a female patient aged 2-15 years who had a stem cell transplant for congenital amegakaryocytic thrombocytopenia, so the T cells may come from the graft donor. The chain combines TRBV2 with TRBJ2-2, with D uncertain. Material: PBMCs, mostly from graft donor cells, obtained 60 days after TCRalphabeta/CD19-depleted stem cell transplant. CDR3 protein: CASAQVYTGELFF. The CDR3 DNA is TGTGCCAGTGCGCAGGTTTACACCGGGGAGCTGTTTTTT.